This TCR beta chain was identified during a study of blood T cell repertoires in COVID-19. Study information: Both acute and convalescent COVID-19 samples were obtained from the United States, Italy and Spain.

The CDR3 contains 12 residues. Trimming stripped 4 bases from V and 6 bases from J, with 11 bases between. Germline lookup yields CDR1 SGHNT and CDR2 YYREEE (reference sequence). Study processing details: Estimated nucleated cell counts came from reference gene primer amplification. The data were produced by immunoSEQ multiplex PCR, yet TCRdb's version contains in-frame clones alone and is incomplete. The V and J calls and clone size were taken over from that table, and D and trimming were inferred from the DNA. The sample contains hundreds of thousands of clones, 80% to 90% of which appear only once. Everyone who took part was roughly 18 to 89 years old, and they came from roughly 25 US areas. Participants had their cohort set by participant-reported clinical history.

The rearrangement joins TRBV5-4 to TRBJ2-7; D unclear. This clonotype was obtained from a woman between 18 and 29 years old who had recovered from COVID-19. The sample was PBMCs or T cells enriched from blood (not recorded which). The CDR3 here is CASSEAPGEQYF. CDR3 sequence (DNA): TGTGCCAGCAGCGAGGCTCCTGGCGAGCAGTACTTC.